The TCR beta chain described here comes from a study of OX40 agonist ivuxolimab in advanced cancers. Study at large: With ivuxolimab, an agonistic anti-OX40 (CD134) antibody, patients were treated. The study, taken as a whole, reports: In CD8+ T cells, expanded clones were on average more numerous than in CD4+. The CD4+ and CD8+ T cells in the blood had expanded clonally by week 6 at 0.1 to 3.0 mg/kg.

The sampling schedule covered blood at baseline, cycle 4 day 1, and cycle 7 day 1. Profiling relied on immunoSEQ multiplex PCR, and the TCRdb table lists in-frame clones only, not all of them. The data contain some 74,000 clones, roughly nine tenths of them seen just once; the ten biggest clones take up about 1%. Regarding this clone: Its specificity is unknown.

Germline V CDR1 and CDR2: MNHEY, SMNVEV (reference sequence). Trimming left V 5 bases short and J 4 bases short, with 15 bases between. This CDR3 is 15 amino acids long. The rearrangement links TRBV27 to TRBJ2-1, with a tentative D call TRBD2 (6 bases). Sample: CD4+ or CD8+ T cells sorted from blood, taken in a trial of the OX40 agonist ivuxolimab. This clonotype originated in an adult with an advanced solid tumor such as melanoma, head and neck, liver or kidney cancer. The CDR3 is CASSGPAGYYNEQFF. The DNA of the CDR3 is TGTGCCAGCAGTGGCCCCGCGGGATATTACAATGAGCAGTTCTTC.